The 5 T cell receptor beta chains listed next were all sequenced from one sample in a study of cytomegalovirus exposure and HLA in healthy donors. The PCR used 60 Vbeta and 13 Jbeta primers. Sequencing was performed with immunoSEQ multiplex PCR; in TCRdb, only in-frame clones are kept and a portion is missing. This sample has roughly 200,000 clones, with over 65% found just once. The sequenced material came from PBMCs. These receptors were collected from a man aged 40-50 years in good health and CMV-seropositive.

The chain is built from TRBV4-2 and TRBJ2-2, with D possibly being TRBD2 (5 bases). The CDR3 is 15 residues long. With 4 bases removed from V and 3 bases from J, the gap between germline ends came to 12 bases. Per germline, CDR1 LGHNA and CDR2 YNFKEQ. The DNA for the CDR3 is TGTGCCAGCAGCCCAGGATGGACTCACACCGGGGAGCTGTTTTTT. Protein: CASSPGWTHTGELFF.

CDR3: CASSSGAQPDNEQFF. As DNA, the CDR3 is TGTGCCAGCAGTAGCGGGGCACAGCCGGACAATGAGCAGTTCTTC. J is TRBJ2-1 and V is TRBV6-1; the match to TRBD2 covers 7 bases. Germline values: CDR1 MNHNS, CDR2 SASEGT. This CDR3 is 15 amino acids long. V lost 5 bases to trimming and J lost 5 bases; unmatched junction nucleotides: 9.

V gene TRBV2 combines with J gene TRBJ2-3, with a possible D match to TRBD2 (6 bases). CDR3 size: 13 residues. CDR1 SNHLY and CDR2 FYNNEI come from the germline V gene. V was cut by 10 bases and J by 1 base, with 12 bases left in between. The CDR3 here is CATAGLGTDTQYF. The CDR3 region has the DNA TGTGCCACCGCGGGACTTGGCACAGATACGCAGTATTTT.

This clone has more than one count but fewer than ten. The J gene is TRBJ2-7, the V gene TRBV28, with TRBD2 matching 8 bases. CDR3 length: 15 residues. J lost 0 bases, V lost 5 bases, and 6 bases had no gene match. Per germline, CDR1 MDHEN and CDR2 SYDVKM. CDR3 in amino acids: CASSNSGASSYEQYF. The CDR3 nucleotides are TGTGCCAGCAGTAATAGCGGGGCTAGCTCCTACGAGCAGTACTTC.

The chain employs TRBV29-1 and TRBJ2-7; tentative D call: TRBD2 (5 bases). Germline V gene data show CDR1 as SQVTM and CDR2 as ANQGSEA. The CDR3 is made up of 16 amino acids. V gave up 4 bases and J gave up 2 bases, with 21 bases separating them. The CDR3 here is CSVAKGSVTDPYEQYF. In nucleotides, the CDR3 is TGCAGCGTTGCCAAGGGTAGCGTAACGGATCCCTACGAGCAGTACTTC.